The TCR beta chain described here comes from a study of T cell repertoires in cytomegalovirus infection. MiXCR, run by TCRdb on the reads, gives a single entry per CDR3 protein. The table records more than 400,000 distinct CDR3 sequences, roughly 29% of them present only once. The material sequenced was PBMCs. The sequence derives from a human donor in good health (CMV status not recorded). Some clones in this sample may be carry-over from other donors' samples.

The chain's CDR3 is CASRRREDNYEQYF. DNA for the CDR3: TGTGCCAGCCGTCGGCGGGAGGACAACTACGAGCAGTACTTC. The chain recombines TRBV5-6 with TRBJ2-7; 8 nucleotides line up with TRBD2. With V trimmed by 7 bases and J by 3 bases, 9 bases remained unmatched. The CDR3 has 14 amino acids. The V gene's germline CDR1 is SGHDT and CDR2 YYEEEE.